This T cell receptor (beta chain) was captured in a study of Ad26.COV2.S vaccination and SARS-CoV-2 variants. Study-level results: Reportedly, spike-specific CD8+ and CD4+ T cell responses achieved substantial breadth once vaccination had taken place.

The assay was immunoSEQ multiplex PCR, and TCRdb's table has in-frame clones only and misses some. Of 300,000 to 450,000 clones listed, about 85% are singletons. V was shortened by 0 bases and J by 5 bases, with 17 bases between the two germline ends. This CDR3 has 16 amino acids. Germline V lookup: CDR1 MNHEY, CDR2 SMNVEV (reference sequence). Indicated treatment: roughly 19 received Ad26.COV2.S at low or high dose, single or two shots; 5 received placebo; per-sample allocation not given. Material that was analyzed had been drawn on day 63 after the first vaccine or placebo injection. The administered vaccine (an Ad26 vector) expressed Wuhan-strain SARS-CoV-2 spike. With respect to this clone: Antigen specificity is unknown.

The sequence derives from a person between 18 and 59 years old who received the Ad26.COV2.S COVID-19 vaccine or a placebo. Here the sequenced sample was peripheral blood, taken in a trial of Ad26.COV2.S vaccine versus placebo. V usage is TRBV27 and J usage is TRBJ2-7; D may be TRBD1 or TRBD2 (5 bases each). The CDR3 DNA reads TGTGCCAGCAGTTTATCGTTTTCTGGGGGTTACGACGAGCAGTACTTC. The encoded protein is CASSLSFSGGYDEQYF.